This note documents a single T cell receptor beta chain sequence. In this sample, this clonotype turned up many times. This clone's antigen is unknown. The input lacks base qualities; no much larger clone sits a single base away. This entry is derived from a study of regulatory T cells in long-lasting Graves disease (dated by TCRdb to about 2021). For the wider study: Persistent Graves' disease was defined as persistently positive TSH receptor autoantibodies together with antithyroid drug treatment for over 5 years. Persistent Graves' disease patients were compared with newly diagnosed Graves' disease patients by peripheral blood TCR sequencing and RNA sequencing. A total of around 33 samples underwent TCR sequencing, from around 13 patients with persistent Graves' disease and 20 patients with newly diagnosed Graves' disease. Antithyroid drugs had been taken for about 10.3 years on average by persistent Graves' disease patients in the clinical cohort. The study was conducted in China and was registered as a clinical trial.

Reading the label with the study, this specimen's time point is: persistent/refractory GD, antithyroid drugs over 5 years with positive TRAb. For both TCR sequencing and RNA sequencing, RNA was extracted from PBMCs in TRIzol. Graves' disease was diagnosed according to American Thyroid Association guidelines. Recruitment of patients was carried out at an endocrinology department in Xi'an, China. From each patient, 8 to 10 milliliters of peripheral blood was collected into an EDTA anticoagulant tube. Ficoll Paque Plus density gradient separation was used to isolate PBMCs, and no additional T cell sorting was done. An Agilent 2100 Bioanalyzer and agarose gel were used to check RNA quality, and a NanoDrop 2000 was used to measure RNA concentration. Library creation used multiplex PCR. TCRdb shows the sequencer as Illumina HiSeq 4000. To build TCR beta libraries, CDR3 regions were amplified by Arm-PCR using iRepertoire HTBI primers. PCR products were gel purified before sequencing. Per the original workflow: A total of roughly 58 TRBV and under 15 TRBJ segments were identified across samples and were used for gene usage analysis of CDR3 amino acid clonotypes. Filtered high-quality paired reads were merged into contigs using COPE and FqMerger. BLAST was used to align contigs to the IMGT TRBV, TRBD and TRBJ reference genes, and CDR3 was defined following IMGT. Any clonotype with a frequency above 0.1% was classified as a highly expanded clone. Shannon entropy served as the measure of repertoire diversity, while the Gini coefficient captured V-J evenness. A clonotype was considered public if more than one individual shared it. TCRdb took the public reads, trimmed them with fastp at Q25, ran MiXCR for clone calling and kept in-frame beta chains. One record per CDR3 amino acid sequence lists the most common genes and DNA. V and J calls and clone size were set by TCRdb, not the authors. A total of about 470,000 distinct CDR3 sequences appear in this sample, 20% to 25% of them only once. The ten biggest clones cover about 7.8% of the sample.

Study-wide findings and limitations: The small sample size was acknowledged by the authors as a limitation that may reduce accuracy. Compared with newly diagnosed patients, patients with persistent Graves' disease had lower TCR Shannon entropy and fewer highly expanded clones, which suggests clonal expansion. Sequencing and analysis were limited to the TCR beta chain. Persistent patients shared more public clonotypes among themselves (2,741) than newly diagnosed patients did (approximately 900). The study examined only peripheral blood because the primary lesion, thyroid tissue, could not be accessed.

The sequencing here drew on peripheral blood mononuclear cells (PBMCs), taken when the disease was refractory, from a patient treated with antithyroid drugs. The TCR originated in a female donor with Graves disease.

The DNA is as follows: TGTGCCAGCAGTTTTAGTAAGGCAGGGAACACTGAAGCTTTCTTT. This is translated as CASSFSKAGNTEAFF. In this chain, TRBV12-3 or TRBV12-4 is recombined with TRBJ1-1; the D gene assignment is ambiguous. From its cysteine to its phenylalanine, the CDR3 spans 15 amino acids. The read is trimmed to its CDR3 DNA, 45 bases read in frame from base 1. The V and J ends are trimmed by 3 bases and 1 base, leaving 12 bases between them.